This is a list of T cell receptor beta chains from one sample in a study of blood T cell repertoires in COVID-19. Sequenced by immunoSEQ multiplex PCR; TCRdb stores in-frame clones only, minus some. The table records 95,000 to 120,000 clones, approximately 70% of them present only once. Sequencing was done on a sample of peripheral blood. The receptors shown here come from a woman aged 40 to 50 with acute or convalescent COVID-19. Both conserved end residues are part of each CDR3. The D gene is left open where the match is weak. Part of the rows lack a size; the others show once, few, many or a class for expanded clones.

CASREGLNQETQYF TGTGCCAGCAGAGAAGGACTGAACCAAGAGACCCAGTACTTC TRBJ2-5 . . TRBV27
CASGRGQGATDTQYF TGTGCCAGCGGGCGGGGACAGGGGGCTACAGATACGCAGTATTTT TRBJ2-3 . TRBD1 TRBV6-6
CASSFPGTNPYEQYF TGTGCCAGCAGCTTCCCCGGGACTAACCCCTACGAGCAGTACTTC TRBJ2-7 . TRBD2 TRBV5-4
CASSRRLGTQETQYF TGCGCCAGCAGCCGTCGACTAGGAACCCAAGAGACCCAGTACTTC TRBJ2-5 . . TRBV4-3
CASSPPRNSPLHF TGTGCCAGCAGCCCACCGCGAAATTCACCCCTCCACTTT TRBJ1-6 . . TRBV3-1/TRBV3-2
CASSPGSRSGGEQYF TGTGCCAGCAGCCCAGGTTCCAGGTCGGGGGGGGAGCAGTACTTC TRBJ2-7 few TRBD2 TRBV28
CASGRGPGDTQYF TGTGCCAGTGGGCGGGGGCCTGGGGATACGCAGTATTTT TRBJ2-3 . . TRBV2
CASSLGSGNEQFF TGTGCCAGCAGCTTAGGTAGCGGCAATGAGCAGTTCTTC TRBJ2-1 . . TRBV7-3
CASSLFPERQGLYEQYF TGTGCCAGCAGCCTTTTTCCGGAGAGGCAGGGGCTGTACGAGCAGTACTTC TRBJ2-7 . . TRBV7-9
CAGSTSGGRGETQYF TGTGCCGGCTCGACTAGCGGGGGAAGGGGGGAGACCCAGTACTTC TRBJ2-5 many TRBD2 TRBV6-5
CSAYREETQYF TGCAGTGCGTACAGGGAGGAGACCCAGTACTTC TRBJ2-5 . . TRBV20-1
CAISESGADTEAFF TGTGCCATCAGTGAGTCGGGGGCGGACACTGAAGCTTTCTTT TRBJ1-1 few . TRBV10-3
CASSLDMYEKLFF TGTGCCAGCAGTCTCGACATGTACGAAAAACTGTTTTTT TRBJ1-4 many . TRBV12-3/TRBV12-4